The 10 T cell receptor beta chains below all came from one sample that was sequenced in a study of cytomegalovirus exposure and HLA in healthy donors. The PCR made use of 60 Vbeta and 13 Jbeta primers. Profiling relied on immunoSEQ multiplex PCR, and the TCRdb table lists in-frame clones only, not all of them. This table has 150,000 to 200,000 clones, around 80% appearing once. Sample: PBMCs. These TCRs come from a woman in her forties or fifties in good health and CMV-seropositive.

The CDR3: CASSQDGTGSYEQYF. CDR3 DNA sequence: TGCGCCAGCAGCCAAGACGGGACAGGCTCCTACGAGCAGTACTTC. The V call is TRBV4-1, the J call TRBJ2-7; 8 nucleotides match TRBD1. From germline, CDR1 is MGHRA and CDR2 YSYEKL. The CDR3 loop spans 15 amino acids. V was clipped by 0 bases and J by 0 bases; unmatched bases: 1.

The chain uses TRBV5-1 and TRBJ1-1, with D perhaps TRBD1 (6 bases). Germline V gene data show CDR1 as SGHRS and CDR2 as YFSETQ. This CDR3 spans 14 amino acids. The V end was cut by 4 bases, the J end by 6 bases, with 16 bases between. The DNA for the CDR3 is TGCGCCAGCAGCGAGAAACAGGGAAGGCCTGAAGCTTTCTTT. It specifies CASSEKQGRPEAFF.

This chain links TRBV9 with TRBJ1-1, with no clear D. The CDR3 has 15 amino acids. V lost 3 bases to trimming and J lost 2 bases, with 14 bases between them. Germline V gene sequence: CDR1 SGDLS, CDR2 YYNGEE. CDR3 bases: TGTGCCAGCAGCGCCTTCGACACGGGAAACACTGAAGCTTTCTTT. Amino acids: CASSAFDTGNTEAFF.

The CDR3 DNA follows: TGTGCCAGTAGTGTCCGGACTAGCGACGAGCAGTACTTC. As protein: CASSVRTSDEQYF. The chain is built from TRBV19 and TRBJ2-7; 9 positions agree with TRBD2. V lost 5 bases, J lost 5 bases, and 4 bases stayed unmatched. The CDR3 consists of 13 residues. Germline loops: CDR1 LNHDA, CDR2 SQIVND (reference sequence).

This clone appeared once. The rearrangement links TRBV10-1 to TRBJ2-1; 10 bases match TRBD2. This CDR3 region has 14 residues. Germline-derived CDR1 and CDR2 are WNHNN and SYGVQD (reference sequence). Germline trimming cut 3 bases from V and 9 bases from J; bases unmatched to any gene: 5. The CDR3 DNA reads TGCGCCAGCAGTGAAAGCGGGGGGGCGGGTGAGCAGTTCTTC. It encodes CASSESGGAGEQFF.

The chain employs TRBV6-5 and TRBJ1-1; 10 bases map to TRBD1. The CDR3 contains 14 residues. V lost 9 bases and J lost 4; bases outside the gene matches: 8. CDR1 and CDR2 (germline): MNHEY, SVGAGI. The CDR3 reads CASITRTGGTEAFF. In DNA form, the CDR3 reads TGTGCCAGTATTACGAGGACAGGGGGCACTGAAGCTTTCTTT.

V and J are TRBV30 and TRBJ2-3, with D perhaps matching TRBD2 (5 bases). Trimming took 3 bases from V and 4 from J, leaving 5 bases between them. The germline V gene encodes CDR1 GTSNPN and CDR2 SVGIG (reference sequence). CDR3 length: 11 residues. The CDR3 DNA reads as TGTGCCTGGAGGGAGGCAGATACGCAGTATTTT. Protein: CAWREADTQYF.

This clone was recorded once. The chain couples TRBV4-2 to TRBJ2-1; 12 bases agree with TRBD2. This CDR3 contains 16 residues. The trim removed 3 bases at V and 3 bases at J, leaving 3 bases unmatched. Germline V CDR1 and CDR2: LGHNA, YNFKEQ. CDR3 sequence reads: CASSHTLAGGYNEQFF. The CDR3 region has the DNA TGTGCCAGCAGCCACACACTAGCGGGGGGCTACAATGAGCAGTTCTTC.

The sample holds a few counts of this clone. This sequence joins TRBV5-4 and TRBJ2-3; no firm D call. CDR1 is SGHNT and CDR2 is YYREEE in the germline V gene (reference sequence). V gave up 4 bases and J gave up 7 bases, with 7 bases separating them. This CDR3 is 11 amino acids long. DNA of the CDR3: TGTGCCAGCAGCCGAGGAAATACGCAGTATTTT. Translated, it gives CASSRGNTQYF.

The CDR3 bases are TGTGCCAGCAGTTACCGAAGCGGGGGGGCCGATACGCAGTATTTT. Translation gives CASSYRSGGADTQYF. The V and J genes are TRBV6-6 and TRBJ2-3, with 10 bases that match TRBD2. CDR3 length: 15 residues. Losses at the gene ends were 2 bases for V and 6 bases for J; bases not matched to a gene: 5. Germline-derived CDR1 and CDR2 are MNHNY and SVGAGI (reference sequence).